This TCR beta chain was identified during a study of glioma-infiltrating T cells. Amplification of TCR alpha and beta CDR3 regions from RNA used iRepertoire nested multiplex PCR. One entry per CDR3 protein results from TCRdb running MiXCR on the multiplex PCR reads. Of 90,000 or so distinct CDR3 sequences listed, 35% to 45% are singletons. The CDR3 has 13 residues. V shed 1 base and J shed 4 bases, with 5 bases lying between them. The sample holds many counts of this clonotype. This sequence originates from a human donor with low-grade glioma or glioblastoma, undergoing nonglioma brain surgery, or in good health (not recorded which). The source material was glioma tissue, nonneoplastic brain tissue, or PBMCs (not recorded which). V and J are TRBV12-3 or TRBV12-4 and TRBJ1-5; D call uncertain. The CDR3 here is CASSLGTNQPQHF. The CDR3 DNA reads TGTGCCAGCAGTTTAGGAACGAATCAGCCCCAGCATTTT.